This T cell receptor beta chain appears in the sequencing data of a study of OX40 agonist ivuxolimab in advanced cancers. Turning to the study itself: The study treated patients with ivuxolimab, an agonistic anti-OX40 (CD134) antibody.

This clone was recorded once. Trimming removed 0 bases from V and 7 bases from J; junction bases left unmatched: 10. In germline, CDR1 is SGHRS, CDR2 YFSETQ. CDR3 size: 16 residues. This table comes from immunoSEQ multiplex PCR, and its TCRdb copy is limited to in-frame clones, with some not included. Among about 96,000 clones listed, less than 95% were seen once. The J gene is TRBJ2-7, the V gene TRBV5-1; 10 positions agree with TRBD2. The material sequenced was CD4+ or CD8+ T cells sorted from blood, taken in a trial of the OX40 agonist ivuxolimab. This TCR was sampled from an adult with an advanced solid tumor such as melanoma, head and neck, liver or kidney cancer. The CDR3 region is CASSLEGLAEAGEQYF. CDR3 in DNA: TGCGCCAGCAGCTTGGAAGGACTAGCGGAGGCTGGGGAGCAGTACTTC.